A selection of T cell receptor beta chains follows, all from one sample in a study of blood T cell repertoires in COVID-19. Produced via immunoSEQ multiplex PCR; TCRdb's table is partial and in-frame only. The sample lists 50,000 to 75,000 clones; about 94% were seen once. Sequenced material: peripheral blood. These receptors all stem from a man between 65 and 79 years old with active COVID-19. The CDR3 runs from the conserved cysteine through the conserved F or W. D genes are given only for firm matches. Clone size appears in some rows only: once, few, many, or a class for an expanded clone.

clone_size d_call j_call v_call cdr3_nt cdr3_aa
NA NA TRBJ2-2 TRBV5-4 TGTGCCAGCACCCCCGGGGGCGGGAGCGGGGAGCTGTTTTTT CASTPGGGSGELFF
NA TRBD1 TRBJ2-3 TRBV5-4 TGTGCCAGCAGCCTACAGGGGGTGGGAACAGATACGCAGTATTTT CASSLQGVGTDTQYF
NA TRBD1 TRBJ2-7 TRBV7-9 TGTGCCAGCGACAGGGGGGCCTCCTACGAGCAGTACTTC CASDRGASYEQYF
once TRBD1 TRBJ1-2 TRBV7-2 TGTGCCAGCAGCTTAGGGGGTCGCCCAGGGGGCTTTTCCTTC CASSLGGRPGGFSF
NA TRBD1 TRBJ2-7 TRBV2 TGTGCCAGCAGTGTCAGGGGGCTGTACGAGCAGTACTTC CASSVRGLYEQYF
NA TRBD1 TRBJ1-2 TRBV27 TGTGCCAGCAGCCGTGAACGATCTGTGTACAGGGGGCTATTAGGCTATGGCTACACCTTC CASSRERSVYRGLLGYGYTF
NA TRBD2 TRBJ2-5 TRBV13 TGTGCCAGCAGCTCCAGACTAGCGGTAGAAGAGACCCAGTACTTC CASSSRLAVEETQYF
once TRBD1 TRBJ1-2 TRBV2 TGTGCCAGTTATCTGTGGACAGGGGGCTTCACCTTC CASYLWTGGFTF
NA NA TRBJ1-2 TRBV3-1/TRBV3-2 TGTGCCAGCAGCCAAGGGTCCGGGGAAAACTATGGCTACACCTTC CASSQGSGENYGYTF
NA NA TRBJ1-3 TRBV3-1/TRBV3-2 TGTGCCAGCAGCCAAGCGGGGGTCTCTGGAAACACCATATATTTT CASSQAGVSGNTIYF
NA TRBD1 TRBJ1-5 TRBV9 TGTGCCAGCAGTGCCGGGGACAGTAGCAATCAGCCCCAGCATTTT CASSAGDSSNQPQHF
NA NA TRBJ1-6 TRBV27 TGTGCCAGCAGTCCTCTAGGGGTCCGCTCCTATAATTCACCCCTCCACTTT CASSPLGVRSYNSPLHF
few NA TRBJ2-7 TRBV7-9 TGTGCCAGCAGCTTAGCTCGACAGGTCGAGCAGTACTTC CASSLARQVEQYF
NA NA TRBJ1-5 TRBV3-1/TRBV3-2 TGTGCCAGCAGCCAAGATATTGGGGGCTCTCAGCCCCAGCATTTT CASSQDIGGSQPQHF
NA NA TRBJ2-2 TRBV6-5 TGTGCCAGCAGCCAATTAACCATGAGGACCGGGGAGCTGTTTTTT CASSQLTMRTGELFF
NA TRBD1 TRBJ2-7 TRBV10-3 TGTGCCATCAGTGGGACAGGGGCAGGGGGCGAGCAGTACTTC CAISGTGAGGEQYF
NA TRBD2 TRBJ2-2 TRBV29-1 TGCAGCGCCCTGACTAGCGGCGGGGAGCTGTTTTTT CSALTSGGELFF
NA TRBD2 TRBJ2-1 TRBV2 TGTGCCAGCAGTGAAGGGAGGACTAGCAGCAATGAGCAGTTCTTC CASSEGRTSSNEQFF
NA TRBD2 TRBJ2-1 TRBV3-1/TRBV3-2 TGTGCCAGCAGCCTAGCGGGGGGGCGCAATGAGCAGTTCTTC CASSLAGGRNEQFF
few NA TRBJ1-5 TRBV5-4 TGTGCCAGCAGCCTCGACAGGAATGCCCAGCATTTT CASSLDRNAQHF
NA NA TRBJ2-3 TRBV6-4 TGTGCCAGCAGTGCCCGACTTTCTAGCACAGATACGCAGTATTTT CASSARLSSTDTQYF
NA NA TRBJ1-1 TRBV18 TGTGCCAGCTCACCTCCGGGGGGCCAGAACACTGAAGCTTTCTTT CASSPPGGQNTEAFF
NA NA TRBJ1-5 TRBV7-9 TGTGCCAGCAGCTTAGCATCCAGGAATCAGCCCCAGCATTTT CASSLASRNQPQHF
NA TRBD1 TRBJ1-2 TRBV3-1/TRBV3-2 TGTGCCAGCAGCCACGGGACAGGGGCGAACTATGGCTACACCTTC CASSHGTGANYGYTF
once TRBD1 TRBJ1-2 TRBV9 TGTGCCAGCAGCGTATCGGGACAGAACTATGGCTACACCTTC CASSVSGQNYGYTF
NA NA TRBJ1-4 TRBV5-1 TGCGCCAGCAGCGCTAGAGGTGAAAAACTGTTTTTT CASSARGEKLFF
NA TRBD2 TRBJ2-1 TRBV11-3 TGTGCCAGCAGCCACTCCGGGGGGTTCTCCTACAATGAGCAGTTCTTC CASSHSGGFSYNEQFF
NA NA TRBJ2-2 TRBV12-3/TRBV12-4 TGTGCCAGCAGTTTTGGACAGGGGGAGCTGTTTTTT CASSFGQGELFF
NA TRBD2 TRBJ2-1 TRBV5-6 TGTGCCAGCAGCTCCAGCGGGGGATACAATGAGCAGTTCTTC CASSSSGGYNEQFF
NA NA TRBJ2-3 TRBV5-1 TGCGCCAGCAGCTTGCCCCCCCCGGGGTATAGCACAGATACGCAGTATTTT CASSLPPPGYSTDTQYF
NA NA TRBJ1-1 TRBV27 TGTGCCAGCAGTTTATCCGGCAGGGCGAACACTGAAGCTTTCTTT CASSLSGRANTEAFF
NA TRBD1 TRBJ1-3 TRBV5-1 TGCGCCAGCAGCTCAACAGGGGGAGCGGGAAACACCATATATTTT CASSSTGGAGNTIYF
NA TRBD1 TRBJ1-5 TRBV27 TGTGCCAGCAGTTTAGGGACAGAGTTCAATCAGCCCCAGCATTTT CASSLGTEFNQPQHF
NA TRBD2 TRBJ2-2 TRBV11-2 TGTGCCAGCAGCTTGAGGGTTAGCGGGGGAACAAACACCGGGGAGCTGTTTTTT CASSLRVSGGTNTGELFF
NA TRBD2 TRBJ2-5 TRBV7-9 TGTGCCAGCAGCTTAGTGCTAGCGGGGGCCCAGGGGACCCAGTACTTC CASSLVLAGAQGTQYF
NA TRBD1 TRBJ1-2 TRBV7-2 TGTGCCAGCAGCTTACCGGGACAGGGAGGCTATGGCTACACCTTC CASSLPGQGGYGYTF
NA TRBD1 TRBJ2-3 TRBV15 TGTGCCACCAGCAGAGATCCCCGGGACAGCGGTGATACGCAGTATTTT CATSRDPRDSGDTQYF
NA NA TRBJ1-4 TRBV7-2 TGTGCCAGCAGCTTTCGGGGAGGGAGCGAAAAACTGTTTTTT CASSFRGGSEKLFF
NA NA TRBJ1-1 TRBV29-1 TGCAGCGCTACTTCGGGGGGCTCTAAGAAAGCTTTCTTT CSATSGGSKKAFF
NA NA TRBJ2-5 TRBV18 TGTGCCAGCTCACCCTCTATCCCCGCGGGGACTGGAGAGACCCAGTACTTC CASSPSIPAGTGETQYF
once TRBD2 TRBJ2-1 TRBV11-2 TGTGCCAGCAGCTTAGTCGACGGGGGGGCAAATGAGCAGTTCTTC CASSLVDGGANEQFF
NA NA TRBJ1-6 TRBV6-5 TGTGCCAGCAGTACCCAGGGTATCGGTAATTCACCCCTCCACTTT CASSTQGIGNSPLHF
once TRBD2 TRBJ2-7 TRBV19 TGTGCCAGTAGTATAGACTCTAGCGGGGGGGTCAACGAGCAGTACTTC CASSIDSSGGVNEQYF
NA NA TRBJ1-1 TRBV7-9 TGTGCCAGCAGCACCCTGGGAGGGACCATGAACACTGAAGCTTTCTTT CASSTLGGTMNTEAFF
NA NA TRBJ2-1 TRBV5-8 TGTGCCAGCAGCTTGGGGGTAGGGGGCTCCTACAATGAGCAGTTCTTC CASSLGVGGSYNEQFF
NA NA TRBJ1-2 TRBV30 TGTGCCTGGATGGGGCAGGGGCCCTATGGACGGGATGGCTACACCTTC CAWMGQGPYGRDGYTF
NA TRBD1 TRBJ1-6 TRBV7-8 TGTGCCAGCAGCTCCGGGACAGCGAGCTCCTATAATTCACCCCTCCACTTT CASSSGTASSYNSPLHF
NA TRBD1 TRBJ1-2 TRBV6-6 TGTGCCAGCAGCGGGACAGTGGTTTTCTATGGCTACACCTTC CASSGTVVFYGYTF